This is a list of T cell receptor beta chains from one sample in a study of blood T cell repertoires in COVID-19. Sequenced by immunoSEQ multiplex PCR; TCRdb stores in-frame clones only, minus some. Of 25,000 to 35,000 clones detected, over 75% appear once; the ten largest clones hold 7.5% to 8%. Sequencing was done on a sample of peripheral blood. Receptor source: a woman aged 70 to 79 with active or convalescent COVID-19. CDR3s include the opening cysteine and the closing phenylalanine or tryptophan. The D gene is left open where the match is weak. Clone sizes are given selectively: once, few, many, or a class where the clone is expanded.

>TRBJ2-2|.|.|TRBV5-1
CASRGANTGELFF
TGCGCCAGCCGGGGTGCGAACACCGGGGAGCTGTTTTTT
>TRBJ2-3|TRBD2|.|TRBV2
CASSGGLAGGRNTQYF
TGTGCCAGCAGTGGGGGACTAGCGGGGGGTAGGAATACGCAGTATTTT
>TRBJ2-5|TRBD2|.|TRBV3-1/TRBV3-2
CASSQGAAGEVGETQYF
TGTGCCAGCAGCCAAGGGGCCGCGGGAGAGGTAGGAGAGACCCAGTACTTC
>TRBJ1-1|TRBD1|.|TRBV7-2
CASSPAGGMNTEAFF
TGTGCCAGCAGCCCGGCAGGGGGCATGAACACTGAAGCTTTCTTT
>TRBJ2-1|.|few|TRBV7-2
CASSLRTEIGQFF
TGTGCCAGCAGCCTGCGGACAGAAATCGGGCAGTTCTTC
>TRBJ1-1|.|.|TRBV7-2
CASGTQRNTEAFF
TGTGCCAGCGGGACACAGAGGAACACTGAAGCTTTCTTT
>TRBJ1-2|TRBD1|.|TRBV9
CASSERTGYGYTF
TGTGCCAGCAGCGAGAGGACAGGTTATGGCTACACCTTC
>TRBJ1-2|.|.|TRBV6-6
CASTLRSGKNYGYTF
TGTGCCAGCACCTTAAGGTCAGGGAAAAACTATGGCTACACCTTC
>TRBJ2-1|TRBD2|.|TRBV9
CASSVRTSGRSGEQFF
TGTGCCAGCAGCGTCAGGACTAGCGGGAGATCGGGTGAGCAGTTCTTC
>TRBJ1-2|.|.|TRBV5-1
CASSSEGNYGYTF
TGCGCCAGCAGCTCGGAGGGGAACTATGGCTACACCTTC
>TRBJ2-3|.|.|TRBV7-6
CASSLESQVWSSTDTQYF
TGTGCCAGCAGCTTAGAGTCGCAGGTCTGGTCTAGCACAGATACGCAGTATTTT
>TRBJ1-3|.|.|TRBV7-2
CASSLRRQRGNTIYF
TGTGCCAGCAGCTTACGCCGACAACGGGGAAACACCATATATTTT
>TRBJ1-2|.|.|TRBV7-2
CASSPQTRGGYTF
TGTGCCAGCAGTCCCCAAACCCGGGGGGGCTACACCTTC
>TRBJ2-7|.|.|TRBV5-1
CARRGGAGGLEQYF
TGCGCCCGCAGGGGGGGGGCAGGCGGTCTGGAGCAGTACTTC
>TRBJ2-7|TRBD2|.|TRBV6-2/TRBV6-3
CASSSPTSGITYEQYF
TGTGCCAGCAGTTCCCCGACTAGCGGGATTACCTACGAGCAGTACTTC
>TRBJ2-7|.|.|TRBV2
CASSKATNYEQYF
TGTGCCAGCAGTAAGGCGACAAACTACGAGCAGTACTTC
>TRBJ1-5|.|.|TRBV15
CATSRDREGVRPQHF
TGTGCCACCAGCAGAGACAGGGAAGGAGTAAGGCCCCAGCATTTT
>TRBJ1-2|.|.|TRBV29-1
CSVEHRREPYGYTF
TGCAGCGTTGAGCATCGAAGGGAGCCCTATGGCTACACCTTC
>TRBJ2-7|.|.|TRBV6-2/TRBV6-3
CASSYPTYEQYF
TGTGCCAGCAGTTACCCTACCTACGAGCAGTACTTC
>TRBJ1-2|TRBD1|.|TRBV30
CAWSVERQGLGYTF
TGTGCCTGGAGTGTCGAGAGACAGGGTCTGGGCTACACCTTC
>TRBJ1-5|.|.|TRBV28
CASTPFYRELNQPQHF
TGTGCCAGCACTCCCTTTTACCGGGAACTAAATCAGCCCCAGCATTTT
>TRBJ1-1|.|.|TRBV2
CASSVVRDFPLDTEAFF
TGTGCCAGCAGTGTGGTTAGGGACTTTCCTCTTGACACTGAAGCTTTCTTT
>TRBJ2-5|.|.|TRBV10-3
CAISEGAGQETQYF
TGTGCCATCAGTGAGGGGGCAGGGCAAGAGACCCAGTACTTC
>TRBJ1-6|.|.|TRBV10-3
CAISESPPESYNSPLHF
TGTGCCATCAGTGAGTCGCCCCCAGAATCCTATAATTCACCCCTCCACTTT
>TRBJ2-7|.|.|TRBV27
CASSPHRQGRYEQYF
TGTGCCAGCAGTCCCCACCGCCAGGGTAGATACGAGCAGTACTTC
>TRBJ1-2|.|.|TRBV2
CASSVVPNYGYTF
TGTGCCAGCAGTGTCGTCCCTAACTATGGCTACACCTTC
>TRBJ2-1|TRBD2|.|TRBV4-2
CASRELAGGGNEQFF
TGTGCCAGCAGGGAGCTAGCGGGAGGGGGAAATGAGCAGTTCTTC
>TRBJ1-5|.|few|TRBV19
CASSVPGGNQPQHF
TGTGCCAGTTCTGTTCCCGGCGGGAATCAGCCCCAGCATTTT
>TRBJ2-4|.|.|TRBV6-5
CASSYGGIGKNIQYF
TGTGCCAGCAGTTACGGAGGAATCGGCAAAAACATTCAGTACTTC
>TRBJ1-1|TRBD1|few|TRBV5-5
CASSRQGNTEAFF
TGTGCCAGCAGCCGACAGGGAAACACTGAAGCTTTCTTT
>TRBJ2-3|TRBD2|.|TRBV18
CASSLLTSGSTDTQYF
TGTGCCAGCTCACTTCTCACTAGCGGGAGCACAGATACGCAGTATTTT
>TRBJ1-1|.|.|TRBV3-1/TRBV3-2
CASSQIGRWDTEAFF
TGTGCCAGCAGCCAAATAGGGAGGTGGGACACTGAAGCTTTCTTT
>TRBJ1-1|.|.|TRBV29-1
CSVGGGSEAFF
TGCAGCGTTGGTGGGGGGTCGGAAGCTTTCTTT
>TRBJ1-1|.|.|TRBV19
CASSPARGANTEAFF
TGTGCCAGTAGTCCGGCGCGGGGGGCGAACACTGAAGCTTTCTTT
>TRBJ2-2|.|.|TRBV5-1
CASSLGTSTGELFF
TGCGCCAGCAGCTTAGGGACTTCCACCGGGGAGCTGTTTTTT
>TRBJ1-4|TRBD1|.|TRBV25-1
CASSEYGGTGLEKLFF
TGTGCCAGCAGTGAATATGGAGGGACAGGGCTTGAAAAACTGTTTTTT
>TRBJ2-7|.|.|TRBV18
CASSPPNIGEQYF
TGTGCCAGCTCACCACCTAATATCGGTGAGCAGTACTTC
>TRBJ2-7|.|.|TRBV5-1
CASSFPGTGRREQYF
TGCGCCAGCAGCTTTCCAGGAACGGGAAGACGAGAGCAGTACTTC
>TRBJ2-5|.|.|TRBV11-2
CASTPKGGETQYF
TGTGCCAGCACCCCTAAAGGGGGTGAGACCCAGTACTTC
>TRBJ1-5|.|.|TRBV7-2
CASSSIPGTPQHF
TGTGCCAGCAGCTCGATCCCAGGAACACCCCAGCATTTT
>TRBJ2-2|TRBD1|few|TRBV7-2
CASRTTGGNTGELFF
TGTGCCAGCAGGACAACAGGGGGAAACACCGGGGAGCTGTTTTTT
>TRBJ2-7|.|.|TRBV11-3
CASSLGPFADEQYF
TGTGCCAGCAGCTTAGGGCCGTTCGCCGACGAGCAGTACTTC
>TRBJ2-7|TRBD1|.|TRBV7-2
CASSSGQGGNEQYF
TGTGCCAGCAGCTCCGGACAGGGAGGAAACGAGCAGTACTTC
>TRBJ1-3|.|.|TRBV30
CAWSSLGGNTIYF
TGTGCCTGGAGCTCTCTGGGCGGAAACACCATATATTTT
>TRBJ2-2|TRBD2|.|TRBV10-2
CASTGEGTNTGELFF
TGCGCCAGCACCGGGGAGGGGACGAACACCGGGGAGCTGTTTTTT
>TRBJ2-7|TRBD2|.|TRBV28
CASVAGGSVGEQYF
TGTGCCAGCGTTGCGGGGGGCTCGGTGGGCGAGCAGTACTTC
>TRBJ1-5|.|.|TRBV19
CASNPRWGQGNQPQHF
TGTGCCAGTAACCCCAGGTGGGGGCAGGGCAATCAGCCCCAGCATTTT
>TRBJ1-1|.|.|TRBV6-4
CASSVQGNTEAFF
TGTGCCAGCAGTGTTCAGGGGAACACTGAAGCTTTCTTT